The clone carrying this T cell receptor (beta chain) was counted only a few times. Its antigen is currently unknown. Treatment meaning: oral pan-JAK inhibitor, 5-10 mg twice daily. T lymphocytes (CD4+ and CD8+) were sorted from PBMCs. Sequencing used cDNA as its template, made by extracting RNA and reverse transcribing it. The table came from immunoSEQ multiplex PCR; TCRdb's copy has only in-frame clones and leaves some out. The sample shows 90,000 to 150,000 clones, about 50% of them seen only once. Germline V gives CDR1 LNHDA, CDR2 SQIVND (reference sequence). V lost 1 base, J lost 10 bases, and 3 bases stayed unmatched. CDR3 length equals 12 residues. These data come from a study of CD8+ T cells in alopecia areata. Overall study results and limits: With just one nonresponder, it is still uncertain whether baseline CD8+ expansion relates to response. Scalp sequencing captures resident alphabeta T cells of normal skin too. Tofacitinib significantly lowered scalp clonality and expanded CD8+ clones among the top 100.

This chain uses TRBV19 with TRBJ2-7, with 8 bases lining up with TRBD1. The source is a human donor with alopecia areata. The source material was CD4+ T cells sorted from blood, sampled at week 4, from a patient treated with tofacitinib. CDR3 in DNA: TGTGCCAGTAGTATAGGGGACAGGCCACAGTACTTC. Translating it yields CASSIGDRPQYF.